This TCR beta chain stems from a study of blood T cells in healthy people across ages. Turning to the study itself: About one barcoded TCR beta cDNA was captured per two T cells.

There are 14 residues in the CDR3. Germline V gives CDR1 SNHLY, CDR2 FYNNEI. After removal of 3 bases from V and 1 base from J, the junction contained 2 bases not matched to a gene. A J-beta primer mix and a sample-barcoded 5' primer were used in a second PCR of roughly 6 to 11 cycles. TCRdb ran MiXCR on the 5' RACE reads and lists one entry per CDR3 protein. The sample carries about 1.5 million distinct CDR3 sequences, roughly 45% recorded once. The chain has TRBV2 and TRBJ2-5, with 7 positions matching TRBD1. The receptor was isolated from a woman aged 18-29 years in good health. The sample comprised blood. For the CDR3, the DNA is TGTGCCAGCAGTGACCGGACAGGCCAAGAGACCCAGTACTTC. Amino acid sequence: CASSDRTGQETQYF. The complete variable domain, with remaining parts taken from reference TRBV2 and TRBJ2-5, reads EPEVTQTPSHQVTQMGQEVILRCVPISNHLYFYWYRQILGQKVEFLVSFYNNEISEKSEIFDDQFSVERPDGSNFTLKIRSTKLEDSAMYFCASSDRTGQETQYFGPGTRLLVL.